This T cell receptor beta chain appears in the sequencing data of a study of T cells in tumors after PD-1 blockade. The length of the CDR3 is 15 residues. The V gene's germline CDR1 is MNHEY and CDR2 SVGAGI. Method: immunoSEQ multiplex PCR; TCRdb's copy keeps in-frame clones and lacks some. The sample lists 20,000 to 25,000 clones; roughly four fifths were seen once. Remarks on this clone: One end of the junction varies from germline; a read error may be responsible.

Template: tumor biopsy or peripheral blood genomic DNA, about 600-6,004 ng per sample. The gene calls are TRBV6-5 and TRBJ1-3, with D perhaps TRBD1 (6 bases). The specimen was PBMCs, collected after anti-PD-1 treatment. This sequence was found in a human donor with basal cell carcinoma. CDR3 nucleotide sequence: TGTGCCAGCAGTCTTACAACAGGGACTGGAAGCACCATATATTTT. Its translation: CASSLTTGTGSTIYF.